The rows below give T cell receptor beta chains drawn from one sample of a study of blood T cell repertoires in COVID-19. Only in-frame clones appear in the TCRdb table, and some are missing; sequencing was by immunoSEQ multiplex PCR. This table has roughly 200,000 clones, more than 70% appearing once. Specimen: peripheral blood. These receptor sequences come from a woman aged 60-75 years with acute or convalescent COVID-19. CDR3s include the opening cysteine and the closing phenylalanine or tryptophan. A D gene is named only where the DNA matches it firmly. Not all rows give a size; the values are once, few, many and, for expanded clones, a class.

clone_size d_call j_call v_call cdr3_nt cdr3_aa
once - TRBJ1-1 TRBV10-2 TGCGCCAGCACCCGAGAAAAGATCACTGAAGCTTTCTTT CASTREKITEAFF
once TRBD1 TRBJ1-1 TRBV6-6 TGTGCCAGCAGTTGGGGACAGGGGGCCTCTGAAGCTTTCTTT CASSWGQGASEAFF
- - TRBJ2-1 TRBV9 TGTGCCAGCAGCGTAGGGCGGGGATCTCGGAATGAGCAGTTCTTC CASSVGRGSRNEQFF
once TRBD1 TRBJ2-3 TRBV11-1 TGTGCCAGCAGGGCGCCGGGACAGGGACTAGATACGCAGTATTTT CASRAPGQGLDTQYF
- - TRBJ1-5 TRBV5-1 TGCGCCAGCAGCTTGTGGGAGACAGCGGGGGTTAATCAGCCCCAGCATTTT CASSLWETAGVNQPQHF
once - TRBJ1-1 TRBV5-6 TGTGCCAGCAGCCGGGACTTCCTAATGAACACTGAAGCTTTCTTT CASSRDFLMNTEAFF
- - TRBJ2-2 TRBV29-1 TGCAGCGTAGGATTAGGAGGGGCAGGATACACCGGGGAGCTGTTTTTT CSVGLGGAGYTGELFF
- TRBD1 TRBJ1-4 TRBV29-1 TGCAGCGTTAGGGACAGTGGAGCAACTAATGAAAAACTGTTTTTT CSVRDSGATNEKLFF
- - TRBJ1-2 TRBV11-2 TGTGCCAGCAGCCTTAGGGGCTCCCAGCCTGGGCGGAATGGCTACACCTTC CASSLRGSQPGRNGYTF
- TRBD1 TRBJ1-1 TRBV2 TGTGCCAGCAGGACAGGGGGAATGGTGAACACTGAAGCTTTCTTT CASRTGGMVNTEAFF
- TRBD2 TRBJ2-1 TRBV5-4 TGTGCCAGCAGCCCCCGGACTAGCGGGCGAGGATACAATGAGCAGTTCTTC CASSPRTSGRGYNEQFF
- TRBD2 TRBJ2-3 TRBV5-5 TGTGCCAGCAGCTTATCAGCTAGCGGGGGCACAGATACGCAGTATTTT CASSLSASGGTDTQYF
- - TRBJ1-2 TRBV6-5 TGTGCCAGCAGTTACTCGGTCCCCAGGGGCTATGGCTACACCTTC CASSYSVPRGYGYTF
- - TRBJ1-1 TRBV5-1 TGCGCCAGCAGCGTGACAGGCGGCCCTGAGAAAGCTTTCTTT CASSVTGGPEKAFF
once - TRBJ1-1 TRBV9 TGTGCCAGCAGCCCACAGGGTCTGAACACTGAAGCTTTCTTT CASSPQGLNTEAFF
- - TRBJ1-1 TRBV24-1 TGTGCCACCAGTGATGGCCACATGAACACTGAAGCTTTCTTT CATSDGHMNTEAFF
- - TRBJ2-2 TRBV7-6 TGTGCCAGCAGCCAGTTAAGTGGGGCGTTCACCGGGGAGCTGTTTTTT CASSQLSGAFTGELFF
- TRBD1 TRBJ1-2 TRBV5-1 TGCGCCAGCAGCTTGCATGACAGGGTGAAAGGCTACACCTTC CASSLHDRVKGYTF